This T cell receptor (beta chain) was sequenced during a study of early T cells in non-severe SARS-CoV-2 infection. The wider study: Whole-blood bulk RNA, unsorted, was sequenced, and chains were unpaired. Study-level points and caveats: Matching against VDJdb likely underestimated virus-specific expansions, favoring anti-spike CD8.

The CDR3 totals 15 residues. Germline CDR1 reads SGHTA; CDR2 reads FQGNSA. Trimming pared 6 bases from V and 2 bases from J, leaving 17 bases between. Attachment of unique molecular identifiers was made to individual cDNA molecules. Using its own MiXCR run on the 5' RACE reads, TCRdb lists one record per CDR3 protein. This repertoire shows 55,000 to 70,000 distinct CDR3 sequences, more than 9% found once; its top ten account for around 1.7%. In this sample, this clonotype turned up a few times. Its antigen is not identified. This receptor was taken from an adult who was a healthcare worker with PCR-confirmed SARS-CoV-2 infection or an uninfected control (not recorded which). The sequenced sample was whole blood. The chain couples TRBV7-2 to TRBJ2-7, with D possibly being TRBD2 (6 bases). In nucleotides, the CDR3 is TGTGCCAGCAGTTCCCGACTAGTCCAAACCTACGAGCAGTACTTC. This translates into CASSSRLVQTYEQYF. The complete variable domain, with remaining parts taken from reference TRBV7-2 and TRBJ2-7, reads GAGVSQSPSNKVTEKGKDVELRCDPISGHTALYWYRQSLGQGLEFLIYFQGNSAPDKSGLPSDRFSAERTGGSVSTLTIQRTQQEDSAVYLCASSSRLVQTYEQYFGPGTRLTVT.